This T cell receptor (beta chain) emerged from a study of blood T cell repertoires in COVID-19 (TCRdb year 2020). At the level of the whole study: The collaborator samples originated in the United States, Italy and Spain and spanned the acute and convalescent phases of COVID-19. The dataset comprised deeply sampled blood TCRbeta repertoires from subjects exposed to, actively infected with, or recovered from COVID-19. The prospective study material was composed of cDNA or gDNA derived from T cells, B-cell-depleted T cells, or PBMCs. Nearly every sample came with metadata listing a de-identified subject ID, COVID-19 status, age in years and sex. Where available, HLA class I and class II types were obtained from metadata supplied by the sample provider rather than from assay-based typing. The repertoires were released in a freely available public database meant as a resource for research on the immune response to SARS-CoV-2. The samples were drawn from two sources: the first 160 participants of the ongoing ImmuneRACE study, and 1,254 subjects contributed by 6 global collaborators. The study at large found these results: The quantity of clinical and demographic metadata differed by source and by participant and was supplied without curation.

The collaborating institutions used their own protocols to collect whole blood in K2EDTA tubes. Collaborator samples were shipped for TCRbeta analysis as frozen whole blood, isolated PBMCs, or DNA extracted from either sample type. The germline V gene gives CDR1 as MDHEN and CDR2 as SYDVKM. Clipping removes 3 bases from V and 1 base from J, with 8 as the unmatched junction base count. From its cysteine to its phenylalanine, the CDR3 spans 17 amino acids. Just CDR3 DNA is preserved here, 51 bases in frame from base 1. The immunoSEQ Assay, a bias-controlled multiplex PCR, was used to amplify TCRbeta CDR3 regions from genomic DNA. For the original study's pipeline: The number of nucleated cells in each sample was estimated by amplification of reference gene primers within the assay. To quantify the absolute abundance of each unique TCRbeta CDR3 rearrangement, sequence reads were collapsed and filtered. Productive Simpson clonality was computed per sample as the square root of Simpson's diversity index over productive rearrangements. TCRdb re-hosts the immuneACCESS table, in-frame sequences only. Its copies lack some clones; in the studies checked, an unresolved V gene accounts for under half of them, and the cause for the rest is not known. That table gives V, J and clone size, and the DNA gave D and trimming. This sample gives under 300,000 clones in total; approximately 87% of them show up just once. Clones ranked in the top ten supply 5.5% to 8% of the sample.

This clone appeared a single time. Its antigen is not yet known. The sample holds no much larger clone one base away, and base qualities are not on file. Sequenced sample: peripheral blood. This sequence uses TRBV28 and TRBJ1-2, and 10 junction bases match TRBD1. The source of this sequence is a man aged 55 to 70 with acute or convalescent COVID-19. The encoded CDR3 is CASSFPRQGAFNYGYTF. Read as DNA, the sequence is TGTGCCAGCAGTTTCCCGCGACAGGGGGCGTTTAACTATGGCTACACCTTC.